One sample yielded the 18 T cell receptor beta chains listed below, sequenced in a study of blood T cell repertoires in COVID-19. Only in-frame clones appear in the TCRdb table, and some are missing; sequencing was by immunoSEQ multiplex PCR. In the table there are some 200,000 clones, approximately 86% of which are singletons. The specimen sequenced was peripheral blood. The receptors derive from a man between 65 and 85 years old with acute or convalescent COVID-19.

As regards this clone: This sample includes further DNA sequences coding for the same CDR3. This rearrangement joins TRBV19 to TRBJ2-3, with D tentatively TRBD2 (6 bases). Trimming took 3 bases from V and 1 from J, leaving 8 bases between them. This CDR3 has 14 amino acids. Germline V lookup: CDR1 LNHDA, CDR2 SQIVND (reference sequence). The DNA for the CDR3 is TGTGCCAGTAGTATCGGAGGGGGCACAGATACGCAGTATTTT. Translated, it gives CASSIGGGTDTQYF.

The chain couples TRBV6-6 to TRBJ2-1, with 10 bases identical to TRBD2. The CDR3 sequence is 15 residues long. With 7 bases clipped from V and 6 bases from J, the junction kept 9 bases outside the gene matches. The V gene's germline CDR1 is MNHNY and CDR2 SVGAGI (reference sequence). The CDR3 protein is CASNVSPSGSNEQFF. CDR3 coding DNA: TGTGCCAGCAACGTTTCTCCTAGCGGGAGCAATGAGCAGTTCTTC.

The rearrangement links TRBV5-1 to TRBJ2-3; D not resolved. The CDR3 runs 15 residues. V lost 0 bases, J lost 0 bases, and 8 bases lay in between. Germline values: CDR1 SGHRS, CDR2 YFSETQ. The CDR3 region is CASSLGAASTDTQYF. Here the CDR3 DNA reads TGCGCCAGCAGCTTGGGGGCAGCTAGCACAGATACGCAGTATTTT.

V and J are TRBV5-4 and TRBJ2-3; perhaps TRBD1 as D (6 bases). With 6 bases removed from V and 3 bases from J, the gap between germline ends came to 11 bases. Looked up from germline, CDR1 is SGHNT and CDR2 is YYREEE (reference sequence). The CDR3 loop spans 13 amino acids. The CDR3 here is CASTLTGTDTQYF. The CDR3 nucleotides are TGTGCCAGCACTCTTACAGGGACAGATACGCAGTATTTT. The full variable domain, in which reference TRBV5-4 and TRBJ2-3 provide the parts outside the CDR3, is ETGVTQSPTHLIKTRGQQVTLRCSSQSGHNTVSWYQQALGQGPQFIFQYYREEENGRGNFPPRFSGLQFPNYSSELNVNALELDDSALYLCASTLTGTDTQYFGPGTRLTVL.

This clone has a single count. The junction departs from germline at one end; a sequencing error may be responsible. The chain carries TRBV5-8 and TRBJ2-3, with TRBD1 matching over 9 bases. This CDR3 is built from 15 residues. Germline V CDR1 and CDR2: SGHTS, YDEGEE. CDR3 sequence reads: CASSFGRRGTGRENF. CDR3 bases: TGTGCCAGCAGCTTCGGAAGACGCGGGACAGGGAGAGAAAATTTT.

The CDR3 sequence: CSASLGGSYEQYF. CDR3 DNA: TGCAGCGCCTCACTGGGGGGATCCTACGAGCAGTACTTC. V usage is TRBV29-1 and J usage is TRBJ2-7; D is possibly TRBD2 (6 bases). V gave up 7 bases and J gave up 1 base, with 14 bases separating them. Germline V CDR1 and CDR2: SQVTM, ANQGSEA. The length of the CDR3 is 13 residues.

The chain uses TRBV7-2 and TRBJ1-6; D may be TRBD1 (5 bases). CDR1 is SGHTA, CDR2 FQGNSA, per germline. V gave up 7 bases and J gave up 0 bases, with 13 bases separating them. The CDR3 runs to 16 residues. The CDR3 DNA follows: TGTGCCAGCATGGAGGGCGGGGGCTCCTATAATTCACCCCTCCACTTT. Amino acids: CASMEGGGSYNSPLHF. Drawing the rest from reference TRBV7-2 and TRBJ1-6, the complete variable domain is GAGVSQSPSNKVTEKGKDVELRCDPISGHTALYWYRQSLGQGLEFLIYFQGNSAPDKSGLPSDRFSAERTGGSVSTLTIQRTQQEDSAVYLCASMEGGGSYNSPLHFGNGTRLTVT.

The chain uses TRBV30 and TRBJ2-3, with TRBD1 matching over 7 bases. CDR1 is GTSNPN and CDR2 is SVGIG in the germline V gene (reference sequence). J gave up 5 bases and V 3 bases, and 11 bases lay outside the gene matches. The CDR3 consists of 15 residues. The CDR3 nucleotides read TGTGCCTGGAGCGACCCGGGACAGAGATTAGATACGCAGTATTTT. Amino acid sequence: CAWSDPGQRLDTQYF.

This sequence joins TRBV2 and TRBJ1-1; 7 bases agree with TRBD1. V lost 6 bases to trimming and J lost 4 bases; unmatched junction nucleotides: 8. There are 14 residues in the CDR3. Germline CDR1 is SNHLY and CDR2 is FYNNEI. The CDR3 reads CASRAPGDSTEAFF. For the CDR3, the DNA is TGTGCCAGCAGGGCCCCAGGGGACAGCACTGAAGCTTTCTTT.

This clone was picked up a small number of times. The chain recombines TRBV7-8 with TRBJ2-7; TRBD1 matches 7 bases. This CDR3 comprises 13 residues. V was pared by 4 bases and J by 2 bases, with 2 bases of the junction left unmatched. CDR1 is SGHVS and CDR2 is FQNEAQ in the germline V gene. The chain's CDR3 is CASSSDRTYEQYF. Here the CDR3 DNA reads TGTGCCAGCAGCTCGGACAGGACCTACGAGCAGTACTTC.

The chain joins TRBV4-2 to TRBJ2-7; TRBD2 matches 10 bases. J lost 7 bases, V lost 1 base, and 4 bases had no gene match. Germline CDR1 and CDR2: LGHNA and YNFKEQ. The CDR3 extends over 14 amino acids. The CDR3: CASSQGLAGVEQYF. CDR3 bases: TGTGCCAGCAGCCAAGGGCTAGCGGGGGTGGAGCAGTACTTC.

The count of this clone is one. The V and J genes are TRBV19 and TRBJ2-3; 8 nucleotides match TRBD2. Trimming took 1 base from V and 14 from J; bases not matched to a gene: 11. Germline CDR1 is LNHDA and CDR2 is SQIVND (reference sequence). The CDR3 totals 14 residues. The CDR3 loop is CASSIGLTSGYSYF. The CDR3 DNA reads as TGTGCCAGTAGTATAGGCCTTACTAGCGGCTATTCGTATTTT.

V usage is TRBV19 and J usage is TRBJ1-5; D gene unclear. This CDR3 is built from 14 residues. V gave up 5 bases and J gave up 4 bases, with 12 bases separating them. Germline CDR1 and CDR2: LNHDA and SQIVND (reference sequence). Here the CDR3 reads CASSFRTGNQPQHF. For the CDR3, the DNA is TGTGCCAGTAGTTTCCGGACGGGGAATCAGCCCCAGCATTTT. The full variable domain, completed using reference TRBV19 and TRBJ1-5, is DGGITQSPKYLFRKEGQNVTLSCEQNLNHDAMYWYRQDPGQGLRLIYYSQIVNDFQKGDIAEGYSVSREKKESFPLTVTSAQKNPTAFYLCASSFRTGNQPQHFGDGTRLSIL.

The chain employs TRBV6-2 or TRBV6-3 and TRBJ2-5; D might be TRBD2 (6 bases). The CDR3 has 14 amino acids. The V end lost 5 bases, the J end lost 4 bases, and 14 bases lay between the germline ends. Germline V lookup: CDR1 MNHEY, CDR2 SVGEGT. The CDR3 nucleotides are TGTGCCAGCAGTCCGCCCGGGGGTGGAGAGACCCAGTACTTC. It yields the protein CASSPPGGGETQYF.

This clone was recorded only once. This chain uses TRBV18 with TRBJ1-1, with 9 bases lining up with TRBD1. The J segment lost 3 bases and the V segment lost 4 bases, leaving 6 bases of the junction unmatched. CDR1 is KGHSH and CDR2 is LQKENI in the germline V gene. The CDR3 contains 15 residues. CDR3 amino acids: CASSQSGTGYTEAFF. The CDR3, as DNA: TGTGCCAGCTCACAATCCGGGACAGGGTACACTGAAGCTTTCTTT. Using reference TRBV18 and TRBJ1-1 for the parts outside the CDR3, the full variable domain is NAGVMQNPRHLVRRRGQEARLRCSPMKGHSHVYWYRQLPEEGLKFMVYLQKENIIDESGMPKERFSAEFPKEGPSILRIQQVVRGDSAAYFCASSQSGTGYTEAFFGQGTRLTVV.

This clone has a handful of counts. Within the sample, other DNA sequences also encode this same CDR3. The V and J genes are TRBV5-4 and TRBJ2-7; 8 nucleotides agree with TRBD2. The ends lost 1 base at V and 7 bases at J; junction bases unmatched: 4. Germline V gives CDR1 SGHNT, CDR2 YYREEE (reference sequence). This CDR3 contains 13 residues. CDR3 sequence: CASSLPGRDEQYF. The CDR3 coding sequence is TGTGCCAGCAGCTTGCCCGGGAGGGATGAGCAGTACTTC.

The chain employs TRBV28 and TRBJ2-7; 7 nucleotides agree with TRBD1. From germline, CDR1 is MDHEN and CDR2 SYDVKM. This CDR3 spans 14 amino acids. V lost 7 bases, J lost 4 bases, and 10 bases stayed unmatched. For the CDR3, the DNA is TGTGCCAGCACTTACAGGGGCGCAGGATACGAGCAGTACTTC. It encodes CASTYRGAGYEQYF. The full variable domain, with the rest looked up from reference TRBV28 and TRBJ2-7, is DVKVTQSSRYLVKRTGEKVFLECVQDMDHENMFWYRQDPGLGLRLIYFSYDVKMKEKGDIPEGYSVSREKKERFSLILESASTNQTSMYLCASTYRGAGYEQYFGPGTRLTVT.

CDR3 sequence (DNA): TGTGCCTCAACAGGGGGACGCGAAAAACTGTTTTTT. Translated: CASTGGREKLFF. The chain recombines TRBV30 with TRBJ1-4; 8 bases are a match to TRBD1. Losses at the gene ends were 7 bases for V and 8 bases for J; bases not matched to a gene: 6. Germline CDR1 is GTSNPN and CDR2 is SVGIG (reference sequence). CDR3 length: 12 amino acids.